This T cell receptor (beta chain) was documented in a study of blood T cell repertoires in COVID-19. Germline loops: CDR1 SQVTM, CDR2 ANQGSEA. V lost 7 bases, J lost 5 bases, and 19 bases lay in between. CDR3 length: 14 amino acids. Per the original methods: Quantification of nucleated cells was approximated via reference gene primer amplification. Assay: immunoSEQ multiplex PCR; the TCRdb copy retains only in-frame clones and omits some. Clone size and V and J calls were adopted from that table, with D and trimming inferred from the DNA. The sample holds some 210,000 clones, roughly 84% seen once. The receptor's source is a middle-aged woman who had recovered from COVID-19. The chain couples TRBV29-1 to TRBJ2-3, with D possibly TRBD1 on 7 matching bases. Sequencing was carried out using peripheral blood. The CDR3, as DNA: TGCAGCGCTGGGGCAGGGGGGTTAATAGATACGCAGTATTTT. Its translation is CSAGAGGLIDTQYF.